This entry features one T cell receptor beta chain sequence. The data originate from a study of technical replicates of blood from several donors. Assay: immunoSEQ multiplex PCR; the TCRdb copy retains only in-frame clones and omits some. This sample has approximately 66,000 clones, with around 87% found just once. Losses at the gene ends were 2 bases for V and 0 bases for J; bases not matched to a gene: 4. The CDR3 totals 16 residues. Germline-derived CDR1 and CDR2 are SGHRS and YFSETQ. This clonotype was sampled from a human donor in good health. Some clones in this sample may be carry-over from other donors' samples. V gene TRBV5-1 combines with J gene TRBJ1-3; 8 bases align to TRBD1. The sequencing input was PBMCs. CDR3 in amino acids: CASSFAGTGSGNTIYF. The CDR3 DNA sequence: TGCGCCAGCAGCTTCGCCGGGACAGGCTCTGGAAACACCATATATTTT. The full variable domain, its missing parts supplied by reference TRBV5-1 and TRBJ1-3, is KAGVTQTPRYLIKTRGQQVTLSCSPISGHRSVSWYQQTPGQGLQFLFEYFSETQRNKGNFPGRFSGRQFSNSRSEMNVSTLELGDSALYLCASSFAGTGSGNTIYFGEGSWLTVV.